Presented here are 14 T cell receptor beta chains from one specimen sequenced in a study of blood T cell repertoires in COVID-19. TCRdb keeps only in-frame clones here, not all; method: immunoSEQ multiplex PCR. The table records approximately 230,000 clones, 80% to 90% of them present only once. The sequenced sample consisted of peripheral blood. The receptors derive from a man aged 30-40 years who had recovered from COVID-19.

This chain joins TRBV25-1 and TRBJ1-6, with a tentative D call TRBD1 (5 bases). Germline lookup yields CDR1 MGHDK and CDR2 SYGVNS. Trimming took off 6 bases at V and 1 base at J, with 16 bases between the two ends. The CDR3 is 17 residues long. The CDR3 region has the DNA TGTGCCAGCAGGAACCGACTCGGGGGATCCTATAATTCACCCCTCCACTTT. Its translation: CASRNRLGGSYNSPLHF.

V usage is TRBV11-3 and J usage is TRBJ2-2; TRBD1 agrees at 8 bases. Germline loops: CDR1 SGHNT, CDR2 YENEEA. V shed 1 base and J 4 bases; nucleotides not matched to a gene: 8. The CDR3 consists of 17 residues. CDR3 protein: CASSLGQGYQRTGELFF. In DNA, the CDR3 is TGTGCCAGCAGCTTAGGACAGGGGTATCAGCGCACCGGGGAGCTGTTTTTT.

This sequence joins TRBV4-3 and TRBJ2-3, with a weak D call TRBD2 (7 bases). The CDR3 has 16 residues. With 6 bases removed from V and 0 bases from J, the gap between germline ends came to 16 bases. CDR1 LGHNA and CDR2 YSLEER come from the germline V gene. The DNA of the CDR3 is TGCGCCAGCAGGGCGGGGGCGACTACTAGCACAGATACGCAGTATTTT. Protein: CASRAGATTSTDTQYF.

This chain joins TRBV18 and TRBJ1-5, with D unresolved. The CDR3 is 16 residues long. Germline lookup yields CDR1 KGHSH and CDR2 LQKENI. The germline V and J ends were trimmed by 3 bases and 0 bases, with 12 bases remaining between them. The CDR3 DNA sequence: TGTGCCAGCTCACCCGGTAGTAGACTTAGCAATCAGCCCCAGCATTTT. Translating it yields CASSPGSRLSNQPQHF.

This sequence joins TRBV11-2 and TRBJ2-1, with 7 bases that match TRBD1. The CDR3 has 17 amino acids. Germline V gives CDR1 SGHAT, CDR2 FQNNGV. Unmatched junction bases numbered 17, after V lost 5 bases and J lost 7 bases. CDR3 loop: CASSPGQGVFRGNEQFF. CDR3 nucleotides: TGTGCCAGCAGCCCCGGGCAGGGGGTCTTTCGCGGGAATGAGCAGTTCTTC.

The rearrangement joins TRBV7-9 to TRBJ2-7, with D uncertain. The V and J ends lost 5 bases and 3 bases respectively, with 11 bases between them. The CDR3 has 13 residues. CDR1 is SEHNR, CDR2 FQNEAQ, per germline (reference sequence). This CDR3 reads CASSRTDIYEQYF. For the CDR3, the DNA is TGTGCCAGCAGCCGAACCGACATCTACGAGCAGTACTTC.

The chain links TRBV6-5 to TRBJ1-1; the match to TRBD1 covers 7 bases. This CDR3 region has 13 residues. Germline loops: CDR1 MNHEY, CDR2 SVGAGI. J was trimmed by 4 bases and V by 6 bases; bases with no gene match: 5. CDR3 in amino acids: CASRRGLGTEAFF. CDR3 sequence (DNA): TGTGCCAGCAGGAGGGGGCTGGGCACTGAAGCTTTCTTT.

This chain uses TRBV5-1 with TRBJ2-3, with 7 positions matching TRBD1. The length of the CDR3 is 15 residues. With V trimmed by 2 bases and J by 3 bases, 6 bases remained unmatched. The germline gives CDR1 SGHRS, CDR2 YFSETQ. CDR3 coding DNA: TGCGCCAGCAGCTTAAGGACAGGCGATACAGATACGCAGTATTTT. Encoded protein: CASSLRTGDTDTQYF.

The V gene is TRBV3-1 (or the pseudogene TRBV3-2), the J gene TRBJ1-2; D remains unclear. Germline CDR1 is LGHDT and CDR2 is YNNKEL (reference sequence). The CDR3 sequence is 12 residues long. The ends were cut back, 4 bases at V and 7 bases at J, with 10 bases in the middle. The CDR3 DNA reads as TGTGCCAGCAGCCCCTCCTATGGTGGCTACACCTTC. Its translation is CASSPSYGGYTF.

Notes on this clone: A read error may account for a junction end that differs from germline. The chain has TRBV5-1 and TRBJ2-3; 7 bases match TRBD1. The CDR3 is 14 amino acids. The V gene's germline CDR1 is SGHRS and CDR2 YFSETQ. The CDR3 is CASRLEGGENTQYF. CDR3 nucleotide sequence: TGCGCCAGCAGATTGGAAGGGGGCGAGAATACGCAGTATTTT.

V gene TRBV19 combines with J gene TRBJ1-5; D call uncertain. The germline V gene encodes CDR1 LNHDA and CDR2 SQIVND (reference sequence). V lost 3 bases to trimming and J lost 7 bases, with 13 bases between them. The CDR3 runs to 14 residues. CDR3 DNA sequence: TGTGCCAGTAGTATGAGGGTTGTCGGGCAGCCCCAGCATTTT. Protein: CASSMRVVGQPQHF.

The rearrangement links TRBV24-1 to TRBJ1-2, with D unresolved. With 7 bases removed from V and 8 bases from J, the gap between germline ends came to 7 bases. Germline-derived CDR1 and CDR2 are KGHDR and SFDVKD. The CDR3 spans 10 residues. The CDR3 sequence is CATRYSGYTF. DNA of the CDR3: TGTGCCACCAGATACAGCGGCTACACCTTC.

The gene calls are TRBV18 and TRBJ2-3; D possibly corresponds to TRBD2 (6 bases). The CDR3 extends over 15 amino acids. Per the germline V gene, CDR1 is KGHSH and CDR2 is LQKENI. V was cut by 1 base and J by 3 bases, with 11 bases left in between. The CDR3 nucleotides are TGTGCCAGCTCACCACGGGGGGTTGGGACAGATACGCAGTATTTT. Encoded protein: CASSPRGVGTDTQYF.

This clone showed up just a few times. The V and J genes are TRBV5-6 and TRBJ2-7; D uncertain. CDR3 length: 11 residues. V was trimmed by 2 bases and J by 3 bases, leaving 3 bases between them. Germline V gives CDR1 SGHDT, CDR2 YYEEEE. The CDR3 DNA follows: TGTGCCAGCAGCTTCTTCTACGAGCAGTACTTC. Amino acids: CASSFFYEQYF.